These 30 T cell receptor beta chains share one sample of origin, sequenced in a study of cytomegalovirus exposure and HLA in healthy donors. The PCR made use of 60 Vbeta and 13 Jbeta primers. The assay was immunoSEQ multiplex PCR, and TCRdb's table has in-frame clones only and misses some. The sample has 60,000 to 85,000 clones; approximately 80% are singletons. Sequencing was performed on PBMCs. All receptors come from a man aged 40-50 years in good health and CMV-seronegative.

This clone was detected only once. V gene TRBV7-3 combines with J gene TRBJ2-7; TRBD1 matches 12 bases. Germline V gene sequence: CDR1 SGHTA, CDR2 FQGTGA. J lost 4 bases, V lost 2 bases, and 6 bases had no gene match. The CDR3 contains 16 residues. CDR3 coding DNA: TGTGCCAGCAGCTTAGCCGGGACAGGGGGCATTTACGAGCAGTACTTC. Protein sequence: CASSLAGTGGIYEQYF. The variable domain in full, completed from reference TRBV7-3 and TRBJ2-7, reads GAGVSQTPSNKVTEKGKYVELRCDPISGHTALYWYRQSLGQGPEFLIYFQGTGAADDSGLPNDRFFAVRPEGSVSTLKIQRTERGDSAVYLCASSLAGTGGIYEQYFGPGTRLTVT.

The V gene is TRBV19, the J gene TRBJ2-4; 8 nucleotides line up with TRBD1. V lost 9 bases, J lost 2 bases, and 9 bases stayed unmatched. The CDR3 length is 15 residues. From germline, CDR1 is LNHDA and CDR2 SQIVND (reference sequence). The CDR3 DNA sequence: TGTGCCAGCCGTGACAGGGGTGGGACCAAAAACATTCAGTACTTC. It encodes CASRDRGGTKNIQYF.

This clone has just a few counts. This CDR3 is CASSGISGAQETQYF. As DNA, the CDR3 is TGTGCCAGCAGTGGAATTAGCGGGGCCCAAGAGACCCAGTACTTC. The chain is built from TRBV2 and TRBJ2-5, with 8 bases aligning to TRBD2. CDR1 and CDR2 (germline): SNHLY, FYNNEI. This CDR3 is 15 amino acids long. With 4 bases clipped from V and 1 base from J, the junction kept 5 bases outside the gene matches.

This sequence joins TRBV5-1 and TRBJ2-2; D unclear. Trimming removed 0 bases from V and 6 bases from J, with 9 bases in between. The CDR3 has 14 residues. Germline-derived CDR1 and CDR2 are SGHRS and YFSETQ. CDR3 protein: CASSLAGNPGELFF. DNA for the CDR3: TGCGCCAGCAGCTTGGCGGGTAATCCCGGGGAGCTGTTTTTT. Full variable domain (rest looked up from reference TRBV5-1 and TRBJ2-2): KAGVTQTPRYLIKTRGQQVTLSCSPISGHRSVSWYQQTPGQGLQFLFEYFSETQRNKGNFPGRFSGRQFSNSRSEMNVSTLELGDSALYLCASSLAGNPGELFFGEGSRLTVL.

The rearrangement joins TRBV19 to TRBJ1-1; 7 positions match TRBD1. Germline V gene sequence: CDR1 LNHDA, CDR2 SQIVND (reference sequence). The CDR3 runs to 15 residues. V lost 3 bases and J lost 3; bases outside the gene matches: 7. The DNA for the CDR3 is TGTGCCAGTAGTATTCTTGGCAGGGGGTACACTGAAGCTTTCTTT. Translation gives CASSILGRGYTEAFF.

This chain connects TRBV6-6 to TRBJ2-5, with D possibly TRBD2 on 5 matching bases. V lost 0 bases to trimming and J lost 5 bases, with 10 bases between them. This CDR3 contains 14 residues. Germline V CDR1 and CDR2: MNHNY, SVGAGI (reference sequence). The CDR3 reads CASSYSRVGETQYF. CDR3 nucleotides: TGTGCCAGCAGTTACTCGAGGGTTGGGGAGACCCAGTACTTC.

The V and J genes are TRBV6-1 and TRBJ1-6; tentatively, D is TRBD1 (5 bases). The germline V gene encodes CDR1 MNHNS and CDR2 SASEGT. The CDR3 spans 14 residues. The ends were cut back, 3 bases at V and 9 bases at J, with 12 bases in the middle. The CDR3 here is CASSDVPGFSPLHF. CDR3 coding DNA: TGTGCCAGCAGTGACGTCCCAGGGTTTTCACCCCTCCACTTT.

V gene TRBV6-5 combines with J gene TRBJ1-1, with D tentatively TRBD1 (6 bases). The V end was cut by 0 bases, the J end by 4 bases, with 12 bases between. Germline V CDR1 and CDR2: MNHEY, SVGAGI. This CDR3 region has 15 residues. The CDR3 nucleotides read TGTGCCAGCAGTTACTCGGTACAGGGAACCACTGAAGCTTTCTTT. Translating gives CASSYSVQGTTEAFF.

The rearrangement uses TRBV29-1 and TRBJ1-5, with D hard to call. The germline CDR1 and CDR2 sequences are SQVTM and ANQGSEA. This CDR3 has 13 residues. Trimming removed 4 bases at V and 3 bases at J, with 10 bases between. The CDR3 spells CSVALQDNQPQHF. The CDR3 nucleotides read TGCAGCGTTGCTTTACAAGACAATCAGCCCCAGCATTTT.

The CDR3 spells CASSVAAANEQFF. CDR3 nucleotide sequence: TGTGCCAGCAGCGTAGCGGCGGCGAATGAGCAGTTCTTC. This sequence joins TRBV9 and TRBJ2-1; D remains ambiguous. The germline V and J ends were trimmed by 0 bases and 7 bases, with 8 bases remaining between them. Germline V lookup: CDR1 SGDLS, CDR2 YYNGEE. The CDR3 is 13 residues long.

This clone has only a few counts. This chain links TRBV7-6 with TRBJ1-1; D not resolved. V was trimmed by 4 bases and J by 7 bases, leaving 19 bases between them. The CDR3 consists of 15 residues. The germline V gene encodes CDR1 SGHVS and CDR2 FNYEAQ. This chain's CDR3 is CASSSPAGSGFEAFF. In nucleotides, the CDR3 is TGTGCCAGCAGCTCCCCGGCAGGATCAGGCTTTGAAGCTTTCTTT. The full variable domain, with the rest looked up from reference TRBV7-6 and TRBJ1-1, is GAGVSQSPRYKVTKRGQDVALRCDPISGHVSLYWYRQALGQGPEFLTYFNYEAQQDKSGLPNDRFSAERPEGSISTLTIQRTEQRDSAMYRCASSSPAGSGFEAFFGQGTRLTVV.

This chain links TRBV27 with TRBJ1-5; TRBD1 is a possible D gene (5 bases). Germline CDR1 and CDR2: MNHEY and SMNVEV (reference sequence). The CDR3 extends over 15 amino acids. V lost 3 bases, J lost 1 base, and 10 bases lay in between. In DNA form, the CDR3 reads TGTGCCAGCAGTTTCGACAGTTTCAGCAATCAGCCCCAGCATTTT. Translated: CASSFDSFSNQPQHF.

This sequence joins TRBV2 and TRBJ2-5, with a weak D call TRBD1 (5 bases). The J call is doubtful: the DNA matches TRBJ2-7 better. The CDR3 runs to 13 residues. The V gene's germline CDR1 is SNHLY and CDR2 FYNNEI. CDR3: CASSGQGTYEQYF. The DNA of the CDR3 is TGTGCCTCCAGTGGTCAGGGAACCTACGAGCAGTACTTC.

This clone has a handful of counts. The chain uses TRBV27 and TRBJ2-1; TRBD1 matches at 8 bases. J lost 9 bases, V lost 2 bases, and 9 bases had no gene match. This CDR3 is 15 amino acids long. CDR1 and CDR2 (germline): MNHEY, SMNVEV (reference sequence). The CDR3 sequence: CASSLMTGVGSEQFF. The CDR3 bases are TGTGCCAGCAGTTTAATGACAGGGGTGGGCAGTGAGCAGTTCTTC.

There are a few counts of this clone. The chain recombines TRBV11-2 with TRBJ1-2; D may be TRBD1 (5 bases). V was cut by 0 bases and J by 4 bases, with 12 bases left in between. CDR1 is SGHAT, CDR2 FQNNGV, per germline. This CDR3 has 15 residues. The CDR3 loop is CASSLDRGKSYGYTF. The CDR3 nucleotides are TGTGCCAGCAGCTTAGATCGGGGGAAAAGCTATGGCTACACCTTC.

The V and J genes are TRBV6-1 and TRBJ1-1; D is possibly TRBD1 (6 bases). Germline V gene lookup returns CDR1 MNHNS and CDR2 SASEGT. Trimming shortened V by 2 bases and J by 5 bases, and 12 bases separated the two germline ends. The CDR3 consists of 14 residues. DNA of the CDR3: TGTGCCAGCAGTGAATCCACAGGGCGGACTGAAGCTTTCTTT. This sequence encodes CASSESTGRTEAFF.

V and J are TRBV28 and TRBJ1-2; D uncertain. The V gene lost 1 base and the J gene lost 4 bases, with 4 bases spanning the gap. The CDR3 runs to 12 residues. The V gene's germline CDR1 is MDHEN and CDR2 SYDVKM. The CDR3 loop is CASSLYGYGYTF. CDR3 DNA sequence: TGTGCCAGCAGTTTATACGGCTATGGCTACACCTTC.

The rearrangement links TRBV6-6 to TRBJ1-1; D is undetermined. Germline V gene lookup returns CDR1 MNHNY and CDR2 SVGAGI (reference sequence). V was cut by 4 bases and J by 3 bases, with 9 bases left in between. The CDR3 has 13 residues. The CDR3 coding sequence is TGTGCCAGCAGTTTACTGCCGCACACTGAAGCTTTCTTT. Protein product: CASSLLPHTEAFF.

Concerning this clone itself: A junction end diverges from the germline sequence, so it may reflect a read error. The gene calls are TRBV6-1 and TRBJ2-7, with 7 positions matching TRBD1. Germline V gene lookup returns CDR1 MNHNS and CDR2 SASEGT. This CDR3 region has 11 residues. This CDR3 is CASRQRQGMDF. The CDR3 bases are TGTGCCAGCAGACAAAGACAGGGAATGGACTTC.

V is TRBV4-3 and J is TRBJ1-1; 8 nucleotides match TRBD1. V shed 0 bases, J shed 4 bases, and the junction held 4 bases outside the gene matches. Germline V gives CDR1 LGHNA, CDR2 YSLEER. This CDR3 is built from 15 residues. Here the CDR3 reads CASSQDLTGGTEAFF. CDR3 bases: TGCGCCAGCAGCCAAGATCTAACAGGGGGCACTGAAGCTTTCTTT.

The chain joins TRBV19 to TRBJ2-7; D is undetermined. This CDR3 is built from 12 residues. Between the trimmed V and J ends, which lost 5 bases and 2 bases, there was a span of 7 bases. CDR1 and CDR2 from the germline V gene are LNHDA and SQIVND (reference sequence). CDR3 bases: TGTGCCAGTAGTGTCGGAGCCTACGAGCAGTACTTC. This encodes CASSVGAYEQYF.

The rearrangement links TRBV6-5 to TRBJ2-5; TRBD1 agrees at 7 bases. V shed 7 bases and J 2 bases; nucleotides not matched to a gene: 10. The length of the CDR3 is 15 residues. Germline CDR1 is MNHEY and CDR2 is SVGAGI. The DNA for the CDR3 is TGTGCCAGCACCCCGAGGGGACAGACTCAAGAGACCCAGTACTTC. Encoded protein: CASTPRGQTQETQYF.

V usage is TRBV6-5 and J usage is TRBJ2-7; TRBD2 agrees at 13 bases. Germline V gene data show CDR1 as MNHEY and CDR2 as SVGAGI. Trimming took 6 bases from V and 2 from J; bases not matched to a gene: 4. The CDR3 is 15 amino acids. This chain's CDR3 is CASSRLAGGTYEQYF. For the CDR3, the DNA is TGTGCCAGCAGCCGACTAGCGGGGGGCACCTACGAGCAGTACTTC.

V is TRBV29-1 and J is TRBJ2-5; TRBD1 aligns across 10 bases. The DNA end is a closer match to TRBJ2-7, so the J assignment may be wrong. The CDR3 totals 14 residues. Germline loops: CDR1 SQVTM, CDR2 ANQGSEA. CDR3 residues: CSVARTGGAYEQYF. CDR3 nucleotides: TGCAGCGTTGCGAGGACAGGGGGGGCCTACGAGCAGTACTTC.

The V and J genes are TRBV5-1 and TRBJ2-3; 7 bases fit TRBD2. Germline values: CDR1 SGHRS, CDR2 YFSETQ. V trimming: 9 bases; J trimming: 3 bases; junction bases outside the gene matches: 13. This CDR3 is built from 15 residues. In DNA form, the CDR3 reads TGCGCCACTGCTACAGCGACCGGGGGGACAGATACGCAGTATTTT. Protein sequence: CATATATGGTDTQYF.

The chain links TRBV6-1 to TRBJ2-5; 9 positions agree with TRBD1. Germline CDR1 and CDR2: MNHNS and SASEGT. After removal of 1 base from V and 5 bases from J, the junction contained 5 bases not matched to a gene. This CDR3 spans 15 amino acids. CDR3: CASSEGGQGGETQYF. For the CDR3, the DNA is TGTGCCAGCAGTGAAGGGGGACAGGGAGGCGAGACCCAGTACTTC.

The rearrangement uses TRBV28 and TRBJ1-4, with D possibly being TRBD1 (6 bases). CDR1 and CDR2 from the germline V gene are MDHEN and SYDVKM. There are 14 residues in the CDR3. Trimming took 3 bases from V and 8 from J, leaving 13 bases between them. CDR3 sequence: CASSLGGRREKLFF. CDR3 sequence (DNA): TGTGCCAGCAGTTTGGGGGGGCGTAGGGAAAAACTGTTTTTT.

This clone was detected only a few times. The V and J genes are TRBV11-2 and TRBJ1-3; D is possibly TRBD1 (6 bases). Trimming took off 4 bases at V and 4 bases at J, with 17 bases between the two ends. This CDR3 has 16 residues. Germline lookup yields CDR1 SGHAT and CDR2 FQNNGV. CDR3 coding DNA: TGTGCCAGCAGCTCAACCCAGGGGACCAGGGGAAACACCATATATTTT. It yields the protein CASSSTQGTRGNTIYF.

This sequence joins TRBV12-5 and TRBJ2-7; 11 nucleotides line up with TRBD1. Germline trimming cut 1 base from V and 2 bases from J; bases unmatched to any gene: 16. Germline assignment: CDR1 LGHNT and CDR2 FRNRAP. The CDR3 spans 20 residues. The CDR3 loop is CASGLGGTGGRATTAYEQYF. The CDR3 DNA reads TGTGCTAGTGGTTTGGGCGGGACAGGGGGGCGAGCGACTACAGCCTACGAGCAGTACTTC. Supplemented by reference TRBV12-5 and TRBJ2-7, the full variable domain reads DARVTQTPRHKVTEMGQEVTMRCQPILGHNTVFWYRQTMMQGLELLAYFRNRAPLDDSGMPKDRFSAEMPDATLATLKIQPSEPRDSAVYFCASGLGGTGGRATTAYEQYFGPGTRLTVT.

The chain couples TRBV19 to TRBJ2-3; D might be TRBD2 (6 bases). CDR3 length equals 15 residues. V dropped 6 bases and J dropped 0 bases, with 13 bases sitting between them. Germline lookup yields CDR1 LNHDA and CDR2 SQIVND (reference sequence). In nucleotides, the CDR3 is TGTGCCAGTAGGTTGGGACTGGCTAGCACAGATACGCAGTATTTT. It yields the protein CASRLGLASTDTQYF.